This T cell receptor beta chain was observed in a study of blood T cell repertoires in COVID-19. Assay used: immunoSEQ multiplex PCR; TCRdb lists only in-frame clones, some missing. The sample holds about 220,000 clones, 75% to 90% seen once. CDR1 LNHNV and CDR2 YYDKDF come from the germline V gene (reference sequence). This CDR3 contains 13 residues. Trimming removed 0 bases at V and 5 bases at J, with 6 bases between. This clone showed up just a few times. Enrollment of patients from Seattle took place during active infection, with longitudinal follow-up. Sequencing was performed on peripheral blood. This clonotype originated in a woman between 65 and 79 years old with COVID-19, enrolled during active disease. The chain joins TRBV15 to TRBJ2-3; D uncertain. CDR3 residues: CATSRDPQDTQYF. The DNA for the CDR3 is TGTGCCACCAGCAGAGATCCCCAAGATACGCAGTATTTT.